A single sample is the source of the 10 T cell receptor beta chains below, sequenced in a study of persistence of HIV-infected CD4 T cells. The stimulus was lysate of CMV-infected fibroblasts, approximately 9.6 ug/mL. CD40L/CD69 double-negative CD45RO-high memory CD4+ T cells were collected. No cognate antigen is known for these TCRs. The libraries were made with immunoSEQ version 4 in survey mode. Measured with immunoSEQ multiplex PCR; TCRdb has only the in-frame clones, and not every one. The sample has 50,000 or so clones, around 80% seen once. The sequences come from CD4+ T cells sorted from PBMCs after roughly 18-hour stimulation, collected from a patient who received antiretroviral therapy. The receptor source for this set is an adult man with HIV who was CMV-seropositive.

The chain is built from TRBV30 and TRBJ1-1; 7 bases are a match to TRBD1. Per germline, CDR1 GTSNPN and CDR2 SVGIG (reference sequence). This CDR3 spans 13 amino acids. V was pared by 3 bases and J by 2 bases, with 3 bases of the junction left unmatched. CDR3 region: CAWRQGFNTEAFF. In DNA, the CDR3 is TGTGCCTGGAGACAGGGGTTTAACACTGAAGCTTTCTTT.

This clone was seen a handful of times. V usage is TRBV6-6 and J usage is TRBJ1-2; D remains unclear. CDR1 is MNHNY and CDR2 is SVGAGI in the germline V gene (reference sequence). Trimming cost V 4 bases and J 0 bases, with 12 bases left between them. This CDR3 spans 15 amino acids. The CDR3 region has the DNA TGTGCCAGCAGTTCAAGGAGAGGATCTAACTATGGCTACACCTTC. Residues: CASSSRRGSNYGYTF.

The CDR3 coding sequence is TGTGCCAGCAGACGACAGGGGGCTCGAGAGACCCAGTACTTC. This gives the protein CASRRQGARETQYF. The chain has TRBV6-5 and TRBJ2-5, with 10 bases matching TRBD1. The V segment lost 6 bases and the J segment 4 bases; nucleotides outside the gene matches: 5. Germline V gives CDR1 MNHEY, CDR2 SVGAGI. The CDR3 is made up of 14 amino acids.

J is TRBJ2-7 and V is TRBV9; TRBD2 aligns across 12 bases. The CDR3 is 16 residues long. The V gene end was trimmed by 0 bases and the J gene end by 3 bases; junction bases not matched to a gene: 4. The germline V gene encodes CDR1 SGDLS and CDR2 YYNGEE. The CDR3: CASSVDWTSGVYEQYF. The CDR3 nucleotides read TGTGCCAGCAGCGTAGACTGGACTAGCGGGGTCTACGAGCAGTACTTC.

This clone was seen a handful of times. CDR3 in amino acids: CSVLGDRVDTGELFF. The CDR3, as DNA: TGCAGCGTCCTGGGGGACAGGGTTGACACCGGGGAGCTGTTTTTT. The rearrangement links TRBV29-1 to TRBJ2-2; 9 bases map to TRBD1. Trimming took 6 bases from V and 3 from J; bases not matched to a gene: 8. The CDR3 is 15 residues long. The germline gives CDR1 SQVTM, CDR2 ANQGSEA.

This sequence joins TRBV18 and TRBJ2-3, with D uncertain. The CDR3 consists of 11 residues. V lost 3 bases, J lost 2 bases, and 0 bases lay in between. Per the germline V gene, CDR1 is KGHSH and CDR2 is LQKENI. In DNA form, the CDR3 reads TGTGCCAGCTCACCCACAGATACGCAGTATTTT. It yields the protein CASSPTDTQYF.

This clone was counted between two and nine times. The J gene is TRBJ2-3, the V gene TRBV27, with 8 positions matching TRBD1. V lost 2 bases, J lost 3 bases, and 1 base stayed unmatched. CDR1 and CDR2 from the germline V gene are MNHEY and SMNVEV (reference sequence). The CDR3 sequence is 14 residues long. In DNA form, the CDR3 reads TGTGCCAGCAGTTTAGGACAGGGAACAGATACGCAGTATTTT. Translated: CASSLGQGTDTQYF.

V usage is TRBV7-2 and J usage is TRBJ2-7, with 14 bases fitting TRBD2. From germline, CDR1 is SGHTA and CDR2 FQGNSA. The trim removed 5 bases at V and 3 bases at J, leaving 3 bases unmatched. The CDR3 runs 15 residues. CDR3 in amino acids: CASSQTSGRVYEQYF. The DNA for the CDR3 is TGTGCCAGCAGCCAGACTAGCGGGAGGGTCTACGAGCAGTACTTC.

CDR3 nucleotides: TGCGCCAGCAGCTATCAGGGCAGGGATAATTCACCCCTCCACTTT. Translated: CASSYQGRDNSPLHF. This chain connects TRBV5-1 to TRBJ1-6; D is perhaps TRBD1 (5 bases). CDR3 length: 15 residues. CDR1 and CDR2 (germline): SGHRS, YFSETQ. Trimming pared 3 bases from V and 5 bases from J, leaving 12 bases between.

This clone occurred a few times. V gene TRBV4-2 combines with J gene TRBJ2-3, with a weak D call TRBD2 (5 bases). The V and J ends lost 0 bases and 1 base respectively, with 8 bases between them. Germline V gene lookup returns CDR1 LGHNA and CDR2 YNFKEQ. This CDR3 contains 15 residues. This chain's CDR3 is CASSQEGSGTDTQYF. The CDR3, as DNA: TGTGCCAGCAGCCAAGAAGGGAGCGGCACAGATACGCAGTATTTT.